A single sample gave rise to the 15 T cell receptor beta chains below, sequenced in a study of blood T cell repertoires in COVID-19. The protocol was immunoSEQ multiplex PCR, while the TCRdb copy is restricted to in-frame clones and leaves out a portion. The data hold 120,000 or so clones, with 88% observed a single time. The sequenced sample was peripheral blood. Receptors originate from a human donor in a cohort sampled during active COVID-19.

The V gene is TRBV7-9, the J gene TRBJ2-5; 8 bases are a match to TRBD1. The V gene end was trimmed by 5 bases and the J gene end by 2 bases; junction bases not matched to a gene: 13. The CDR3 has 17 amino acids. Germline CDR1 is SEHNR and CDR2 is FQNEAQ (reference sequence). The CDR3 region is CASSHLALDRAQETQYF. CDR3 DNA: TGTGCCAGCAGCCACCTCGCCCTGGACAGGGCACAAGAGACCCAGTACTTC.

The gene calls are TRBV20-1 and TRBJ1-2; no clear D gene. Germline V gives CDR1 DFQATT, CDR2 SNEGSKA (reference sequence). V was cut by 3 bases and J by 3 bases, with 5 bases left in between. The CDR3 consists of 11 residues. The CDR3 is CSASRDYGYTF. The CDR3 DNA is TGCAGTGCTAGCCGGGACTATGGCTACACCTTC.

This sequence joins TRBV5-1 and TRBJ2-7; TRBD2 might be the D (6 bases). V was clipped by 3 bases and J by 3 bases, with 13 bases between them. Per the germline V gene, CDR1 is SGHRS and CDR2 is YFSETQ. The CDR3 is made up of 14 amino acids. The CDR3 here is CASSWGPGGYEQYF. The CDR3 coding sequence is TGCGCCAGCAGCTGGGGCCCCGGGGGCTACGAGCAGTACTTC. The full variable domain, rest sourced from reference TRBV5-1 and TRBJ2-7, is KAGVTQTPRYLIKTRGQQVTLSCSPISGHRSVSWYQQTPGQGLQFLFEYFSETQRNKGNFPGRFSGRQFSNSRSEMNVSTLELGDSALYLCASSWGPGGYEQYFGPGTRLTVT.

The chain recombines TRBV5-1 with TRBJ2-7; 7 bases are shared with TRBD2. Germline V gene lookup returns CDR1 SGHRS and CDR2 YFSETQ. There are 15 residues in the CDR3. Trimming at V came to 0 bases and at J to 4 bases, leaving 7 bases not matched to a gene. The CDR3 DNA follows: TGCGCCAGCAGCTTGGGGGAGGGTGGGGGATACGAGCAGTACTTC. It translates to CASSLGEGGGYEQYF.

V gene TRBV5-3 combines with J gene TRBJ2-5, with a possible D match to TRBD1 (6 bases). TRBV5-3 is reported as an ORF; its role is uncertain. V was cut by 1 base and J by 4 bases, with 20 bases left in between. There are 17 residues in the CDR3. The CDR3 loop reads CARSLYQGKFMGETQYF. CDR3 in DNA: TGTGCCAGAAGCTTGTATCAGGGGAAATTCATGGGAGAGACCCAGTACTTC.

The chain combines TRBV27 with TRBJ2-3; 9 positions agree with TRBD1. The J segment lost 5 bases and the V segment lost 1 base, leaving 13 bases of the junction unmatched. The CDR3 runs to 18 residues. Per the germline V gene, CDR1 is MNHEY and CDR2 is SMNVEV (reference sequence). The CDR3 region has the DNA TGTGCCAGCAGTTTATTTGGGCCCCGGGACAGGGTGGGAGATACGCAGTATTTT. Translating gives CASSLFGPRDRVGDTQYF.

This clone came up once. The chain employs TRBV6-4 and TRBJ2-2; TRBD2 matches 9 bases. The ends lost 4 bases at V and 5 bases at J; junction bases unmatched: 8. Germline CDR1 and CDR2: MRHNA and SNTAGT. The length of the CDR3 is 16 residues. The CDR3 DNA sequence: TGTGCCAGCAGTGCGCGGGGGGGGCCTCGGACCGGGGAGCTGTTTTTT. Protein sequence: CASSARGGPRTGELFF.

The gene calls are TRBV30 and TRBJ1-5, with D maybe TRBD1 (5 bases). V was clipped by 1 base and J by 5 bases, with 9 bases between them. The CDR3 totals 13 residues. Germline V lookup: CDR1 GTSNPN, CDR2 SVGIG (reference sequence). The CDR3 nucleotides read TGTGCCTGGAGTGCTATCAGGGATCAGCCCCAGCATTTT. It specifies CAWSAIRDQPQHF.

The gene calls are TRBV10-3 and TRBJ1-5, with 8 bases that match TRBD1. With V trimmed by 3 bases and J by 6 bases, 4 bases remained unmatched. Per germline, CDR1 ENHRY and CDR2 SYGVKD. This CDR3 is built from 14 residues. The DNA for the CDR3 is TGTGCCATCAGTGACGGACAGGGTAGTCAGCCCCAGCATTTT. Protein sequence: CAISDGQGSQPQHF.

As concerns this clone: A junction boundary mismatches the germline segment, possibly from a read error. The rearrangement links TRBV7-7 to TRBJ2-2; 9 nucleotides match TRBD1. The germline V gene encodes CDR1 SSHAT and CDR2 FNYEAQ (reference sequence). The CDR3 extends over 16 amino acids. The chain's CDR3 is CASSATGTGLTGELFF. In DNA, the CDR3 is TGTGCTAGCAGCGCTACCGGGACAGGGTTGACCGGGGAGCTGTTTTTT.

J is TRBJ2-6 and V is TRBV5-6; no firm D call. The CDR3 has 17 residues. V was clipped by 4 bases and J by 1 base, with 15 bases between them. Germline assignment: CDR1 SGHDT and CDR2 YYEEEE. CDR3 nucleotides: TGTGCCAGCAGCCGGAGACCTTTACTTTCTGGGGCCAACGTCCTGACTTTC. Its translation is CASSRRPLLSGANVLTF.

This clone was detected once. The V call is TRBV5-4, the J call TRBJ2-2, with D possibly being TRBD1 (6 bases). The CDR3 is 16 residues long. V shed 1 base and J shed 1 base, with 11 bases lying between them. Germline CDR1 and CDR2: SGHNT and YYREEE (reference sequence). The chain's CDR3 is CASSLRGGLNTGELFF. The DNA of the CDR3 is TGTGCCAGCAGCTTGAGAGGGGGATTGAACACCGGGGAGCTGTTTTTT.

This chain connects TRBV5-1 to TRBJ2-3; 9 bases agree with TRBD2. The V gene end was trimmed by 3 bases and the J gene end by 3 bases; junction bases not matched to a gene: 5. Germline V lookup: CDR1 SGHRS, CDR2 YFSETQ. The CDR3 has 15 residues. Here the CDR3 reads CASSSLLAGTDTQYF. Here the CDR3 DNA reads TGCGCCAGCAGCTCGCTTCTAGCGGGAACAGATACGCAGTATTTT. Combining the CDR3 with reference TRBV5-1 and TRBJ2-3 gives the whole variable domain KAGVTQTPRYLIKTRGQQVTLSCSPISGHRSVSWYQQTPGQGLQFLFEYFSETQRNKGNFPGRFSGRQFSNSRSEMNVSTLELGDSALYLCASSSLLAGTDTQYFGPGTRLTVL.

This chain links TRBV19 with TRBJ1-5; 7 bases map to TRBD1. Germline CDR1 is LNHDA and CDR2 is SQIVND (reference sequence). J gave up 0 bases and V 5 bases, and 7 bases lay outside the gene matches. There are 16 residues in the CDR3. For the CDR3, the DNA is TGTGCCAGTAGTTCCGGACAGGTCGTTAGCAATCAGCCCCAGCATTTT. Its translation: CASSSGQVVSNQPQHF.

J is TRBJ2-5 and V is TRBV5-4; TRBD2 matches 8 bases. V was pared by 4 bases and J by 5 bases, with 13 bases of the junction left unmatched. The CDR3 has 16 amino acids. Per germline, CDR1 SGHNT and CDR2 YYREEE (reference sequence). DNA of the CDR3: TGTGCCAGCAGCCCCGCTACGGGGGGGCGCGGGGAGACCCAGTACTTC. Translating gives CASSPATGGRGETQYF.